Listed below are T cell receptor beta chains from one sample, sequenced in a study of somatic mutations in cytotoxic T cells in rheumatoid arthritis. Only in-frame clones appear in the TCRdb table, and some are missing; sequencing was by immunoSEQ multiplex PCR. The sample comprises several thousand clones, around 68% of which are singletons, and approximately 40% rests with the top ten. The sequencing input was CD8+ T cells sorted from blood. The receptor source for this set is a woman between 50 and 59 years old in good health. The CDR3 runs from the conserved cysteine through the conserved F or W. A D gene is named only where the DNA matches it firmly. Size is omitted from some rows. Given values are once, few, many or a class for expanded clones.

v_gene	d_gene	abundance	j_gene	CDR3nt	CDR3aa
TRBV6-5	-	-	TRBJ2-5	TGTGCCAGCAGTTACTCACCTCCCCGGACAGAAGAGACCCAGTACTTC	CASSYSPPRTEETQYF
TRBV5-4	-	-	TRBJ1-2	TGTGCCAGCAGCTTGGGGCTATCAGGGGCGGGGGACACCTTC	CASSLGLSGAGDTF
TRBV19	-	-	TRBJ2-5	TGTGCCAGTAGTGTTCGGCGGGACTCCTGGAGAGGAGAGACCCAGTACTTC	CASSVRRDSWRGETQYF
TRBV29-1	TRBD2	-	TRBJ2-1	TGCAGCGTTGAAGCCACTAGCGGGGGCCTCTATATGGAGCAGTTCTTC	CSVEATSGGLYMEQFF
TRBV6-4	-	-	TRBJ1-2	TGTGCCAGCAGTGGTTATGCCAGGGAGGTTGGCTACACCTTC	CASSGYAREVGYTF
TRBV28	-	-	TRBJ2-1	TGTGCCAGCAGTTTAAAGATAGATTTAAATGAGCAGTTCTTC	CASSLKIDLNEQFF
TRBV5-5	-	once	TRBJ1-4	TGTGCCAGCAGCTTGAATTCCAGGGTGAATGAAAAACTGTTTTTT	CASSLNSRVNEKLFF
TRBV6-1	TRBD1	-	TRBJ2-1	TGTGCCAGCATCTACAGGGGTGGTAATGAGCAGTTCTTC	CASIYRGGNEQFF
TRBV9	-	-	TRBJ1-1	TGTGCCAGCAGCGTGAGGGATAATCTACCAAACACTGAAGCTTTCTTT	CASSVRDNLPNTEAFF
TRBV7-6	TRBD2	-	TRBJ2-1	TGTGCCAGCAGCCTACGACTAAGCGGGGGGGACAGCTCCTACAATGAGCAGTTCTTC	CASSLRLSGGDSSYNEQFF
TRBV2	-	few	TRBJ1-1	TGTGCCAGCAGTGAAGGGATGGAGGAAGCTTTCTTT	CASSEGMEEAFF
TRBV7-9	-	few	TRBJ1-6	TGTGCCAGCAGCTTAGATGATTCCGGGGGTTCACCCCTCCACTTT	CASSLDDSGGSPLHF
TRBV27	-	-	TRBJ2-7	TGTGCCAGCAGTTTAGGAGTAGGGGTAGTAACCTACGAGCAGTACTTC	CASSLGVGVVTYEQYF
TRBV5-1	-	-	TRBJ1-1	TGCGCCAGCAGCACGGGATACGGGAACACTGAAGCTTTCTTT	CASSTGYGNTEAFF
TRBV6-4	TRBD1	once	TRBJ1-6	TGTGCCAGCAGTGACTCGACAGGGGGTTCACCCCTCCACTTT	CASSDSTGGSPLHF
TRBV7-8	TRBD2	-	TRBJ2-5	TGTGCCAGCAGCTTAAGCGGGGGGCAACAAGAGACCCAGTACTTC	CASSLSGGQQETQYF
TRBV7-8	TRBD2	few	TRBJ2-5	TGTGCCAGCAGCATTCAGCGGGGGGGCAGAGAGACCCAGTACTTC	CASSIQRGGRETQYF
TRBV21-1	-	-	TRBJ1-6	TGTGCCAGCCCCACACCGGAGAACAGGGGGCCTTTTTATAATTCACCCCTCCACTTT	CASPTPENRGPFYNSPLHF
TRBV29-1	TRBD2	-	TRBJ2-1	TGCAGCGGACAACGGGGGGGTAACAATGAGCAGTTCTTC	CSGQRGGNNEQFF
TRBV5-4	TRBD1	-	TRBJ1-1	TGTGCCAGCAGTACACAGGGGGATGAAGCTTTCTTT	CASSTQGDEAFF
TRBV27	TRBD1	-	TRBJ2-7	TGTGCCAGCAGTGTAACAGGGGGCGCAGCCTACGAGCAGTACTTC	CASSVTGGAAYEQYF
TRBV10-3	-	-	TRBJ2-1	TGTGCCATCCTCGGGGAAAACTACAATGAGCAGTTCTTC	CAILGENYNEQFF
TRBV15	TRBD2	-	TRBJ2-2	TGTGCCACCAGCAATAGCGGGGGGTCCGGGGAGCTGTTTTTT	CATSNSGGSGELFF
TRBV7-9	-	-	TRBJ2-7	TGTGCCAGCAGCTCCGAGGACAGCTACGAGCAGTACTTC	CASSSEDSYEQYF
TRBV4-1	-	few	TRBJ1-3	TGCGCCAGCAGCCAAGCAGGACACAGGACGAATGGAAACACCATATATTTT	CASSQAGHRTNGNTIYF
TRBV2	TRBD1	-	TRBJ1-2	TGTGCCAGCAGTGAGAGTGTGGTCGGGACAGGGTTTTATGGCTACACCTTC	CASSESVVGTGFYGYTF